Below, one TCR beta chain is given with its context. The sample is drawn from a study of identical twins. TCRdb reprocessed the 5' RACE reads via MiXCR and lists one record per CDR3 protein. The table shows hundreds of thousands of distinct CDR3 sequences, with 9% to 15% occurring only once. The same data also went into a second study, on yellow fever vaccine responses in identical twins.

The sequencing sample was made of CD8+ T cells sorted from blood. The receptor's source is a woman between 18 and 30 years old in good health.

This chain's CDR3 is CSVEENNQSSYEQYF. The CDR3 nucleotides are TGCAGCGTTGAAGAAAACAACCAGAGCTCCTACGAGCAGTACTTC. The J gene is TRBJ2-7, the V gene TRBV29-1, with unresolved D. The V and J ends lost 0 bases and 0 bases respectively, with 12 bases between them. Germline V lookup: CDR1 SQVTM, CDR2 ANQGSEA. The CDR3 has 15 amino acids.